Presented here are 19 T cell receptor beta chains from one specimen sequenced in a study of blood T cell repertoires in COVID-19. Produced via immunoSEQ multiplex PCR; TCRdb's table is partial and in-frame only. The sample holds 300,000 or so clones, approximately 86% seen once. The material sequenced was PBMCs or T cells enriched from blood (not recorded which). These receptors were collected from a woman aged 40-49 years with acute COVID-19.

This clone was observed once. The chain is built from TRBV3-1 (or the pseudogene TRBV3-2) and TRBJ1-6; perhaps TRBD1 as D (6 bases). Between the trimmed V and J ends, which lost 0 bases and 6 bases, there was a span of 12 bases. CDR3 length equals 16 residues. Germline-derived CDR1 and CDR2 are LGHDT and YNNKEL (reference sequence). The CDR3 loop reads CASSQDQQGANSPLHF. Here the CDR3 DNA reads TGTGCCAGCAGCCAAGATCAACAGGGCGCTAATTCACCCCTCCACTTT.

The chain uses TRBV6-2 or TRBV6-3 and TRBJ2-7, with 8 nucleotides matching TRBD2. V was pared by 2 bases and J by 5 bases, with 5 bases of the junction left unmatched. The CDR3 extends over 14 amino acids. Germline V gives CDR1 MNHEY, CDR2 SVGEGT. The CDR3 spells CASSYDGGGNEQYF. DNA of the CDR3: TGTGCCAGCAGTTACGACGGCGGGGGGAACGAGCAGTACTTC.

The CDR3 DNA reads TGTGCCAGTAGTATGGGTTTAGGGGTGAGGGAGACCCAGTACTTC. Its translation is CASSMGLGVRETQYF. V gene TRBV19 combines with J gene TRBJ2-5, with a possible D match to TRBD1 (5 bases). Trimming removed 3 bases from V and 5 bases from J, with 16 bases in between. Germline CDR1 is LNHDA and CDR2 is SQIVND (reference sequence). This CDR3 contains 15 residues. Variable domain in full (rest from reference TRBV19 and TRBJ2-5): DGGITQSPKYLFRKEGQNVTLSCEQNLNHDAMYWYRQDPGQGLRLIYYSQIVNDFQKGDIAEGYSVSREKKESFPLTVTSAQKNPTAFYLCASSMGLGVRETQYFGPGTRLLVL.

The chain has TRBV2 and TRBJ2-3; D ambiguous. V dropped 7 bases and J dropped 3 bases, with 14 bases sitting between them. CDR3 length equals 14 residues. Germline V gene sequence: CDR1 SNHLY, CDR2 FYNNEI. In nucleotides, the CDR3 is TGTGCCAGCATCAGTGGCCCCCGAACAGATACGCAGTATTTT. This sequence encodes CASISGPRTDTQYF.

Of note for this clone: This sample includes further DNA sequences coding for the same CDR3. The CDR3 protein is CASSYTGLVDNEQFF. CDR3 coding DNA: TGTGCCAGCAGTTATACCGGACTAGTAGACAATGAGCAGTTCTTC. This chain uses TRBV6-6 with TRBJ2-1, with 7 bases identical to TRBD2. Losses at the gene ends were 3 bases for V and 5 bases for J; bases not matched to a gene: 7. From germline, CDR1 is MNHNY and CDR2 SVGAGI (reference sequence). CDR3 length: 15 amino acids.

Here the CDR3 reads CASDDAGPGNTIYF. The CDR3 DNA reads as TGTGCCAGCGATGATGCGGGGCCCGGAAACACCATATATTTT. This chain uses TRBV14 with TRBJ1-3; the D gene is possibly TRBD1 (5 bases). The CDR3 contains 14 residues. Germline V gives CDR1 SGHDN, CDR2 FVKESK. V dropped 8 bases and J dropped 4 bases, with 15 bases sitting between them.

The V call is TRBV2, the J call TRBJ1-4; TRBD1 matches at 7 bases. The V gene end was trimmed by 5 bases and the J gene end by 5 bases; junction bases not matched to a gene: 8. The CDR3 extends over 15 amino acids. Germline CDR1 is SNHLY and CDR2 is FYNNEI. For the CDR3, the DNA is TGTGCCAGCAGTCCTCAGGGGGGAGAGAATGAAAAACTGTTTTTT. It encodes CASSPQGGENEKLFF.

The chain uses TRBV2 and TRBJ2-1; D ambiguous. CDR1 and CDR2 (germline): SNHLY, FYNNEI. Trimming cost V 8 bases and J 10 bases, with 12 bases left between them. The CDR3 runs to 11 residues. CDR3 in DNA: TGTGCCAGCGAATCTAGAGGCGAGCAGTTCTTC. Its protein product is CASESRGEQFF.

This chain links TRBV5-6 with TRBJ2-3; 8 positions match TRBD2. Losses at the gene ends were 1 base for V and 1 base for J; bases not matched to a gene: 5. In germline, CDR1 is SGHDT, CDR2 YYEEEE. The CDR3 runs to 16 residues. CDR3 bases: TGTGCCAGCAGCTTGTCTGCGGGGGGTCGCACAGATACGCAGTATTTT. Translation: CASSLSAGGRTDTQYF.

The CDR3 DNA reads as TGTGCCAGCAGCTTTGGCGCAGGGCAAGAGACCCAGTACTTC. Its translation: CASSFGAGQETQYF. The chain employs TRBV5-5 and TRBJ2-5; weak D call: TRBD1 (5 bases). Between the trimmed V and J ends, which lost 2 bases and 2 bases, there was a span of 10 bases. CDR3 length: 14 amino acids. Germline-derived CDR1 and CDR2 are SGHKS and YYEKEE (reference sequence).

The V gene is TRBV15, the J gene TRBJ2-7; TRBD2 aligns across 10 bases. The length of the CDR3 is 17 residues. Germline V CDR1 and CDR2: LNHNV, YYDKDF (reference sequence). The J segment lost 0 bases and the V segment lost 1 base, leaving 6 bases of the junction unmatched. The CDR3 DNA follows: TGTGCCACCAGCAGAGGGGAGCGGGAGGGCAGCTCCTACGAGCAGTACTTC. Amino acid sequence: CATSRGEREGSSYEQYF. Variable domain in full (rest from reference TRBV15 and TRBJ2-7): DAMVIQNPRYQVTQFGKPVTLSCSQTLNHNVMYWYQQKSSQAPKLLFHYYDKDFNNEADTPDNFQSRRPNTSFCFLDIRSPGLGDTAMYLCATSRGEREGSSYEQYFGPGTRLTVT.

This sequence joins TRBV5-1 and TRBJ2-1; 12 bases are shared with TRBD2. V was clipped by 0 bases and J by 4 bases; unmatched bases: 5. From germline, CDR1 is SGHRS and CDR2 YFSETQ. This CDR3 contains 17 residues. In nucleotides, the CDR3 is TGCGCCAGCAGCTTGGTGGCTAGCGGGAGGGGATACAATGAGCAGTTCTTC. This codes for CASSLVASGRGYNEQFF.

The V and J genes are TRBV30 and TRBJ2-5, with D perhaps matching TRBD2 (6 bases). Trimming left V 8 bases short and J 0 bases short, with 13 bases between. Germline loops: CDR1 GTSNPN, CDR2 SVGIG (reference sequence). This CDR3 contains 13 residues. CDR3 in amino acids: CARMRDYQETQYF. For the CDR3, the DNA is TGTGCCCGGATGAGGGACTACCAAGAGACCCAGTACTTC.

This clone was found a few times. The V gene is TRBV19, the J gene TRBJ1-5; possibly TRBD1 for D (6 bases). This CDR3 is built from 14 residues. CDR1 LNHDA and CDR2 SQIVND come from the germline V gene (reference sequence). V was pared by 5 bases and J by 1 base, with 9 bases between. This CDR3 reads CASSVGGSNQPQHF. CDR3 bases: TGTGCCAGTAGTGTTGGGGGCAGCAATCAGCCCCAGCATTTT.

V gene TRBV10-3 combines with J gene TRBJ1-5; the D gene is possibly TRBD1 (5 bases). The germline V gene encodes CDR1 ENHRY and CDR2 SYGVKD. The V end was cut by 10 bases, the J end by 7 bases, with 17 bases between. The CDR3 is made up of 13 amino acids. CDR3 nucleotides: TGTGCCACACAGGAAAGCCCTCCCCAGCCCCAGCATTTT. Residues: CATQESPPQPQHF.

The CDR3 bases are TGTGCCAGCAGCCTCACCGGGACAGGGAACACTGAAGCTTTCTTT. As protein: CASSLTGTGNTEAFF. The V call is TRBV3-1 (or the pseudogene TRBV3-2), the J call TRBJ1-1; 8 nucleotides match TRBD1. Germline V lookup: CDR1 LGHDT, CDR2 YNNKEL (reference sequence). After removal of 4 bases from V and 1 base from J, the junction contained 5 bases not matched to a gene. CDR3 length equals 15 residues.

V usage is TRBV7-8 and J usage is TRBJ1-5; D ambiguous. V lost 1 base and J 0 bases, leaving 7 bases between the germline ends. There are 15 residues in the CDR3. Germline V gene lookup returns CDR1 SGHVS and CDR2 FQNEAQ. The chain's CDR3 is CASSLGLNSNQPQHF. CDR3 in DNA: TGTGCCAGCAGCTTAGGACTGAATAGCAATCAGCCCCAGCATTTT.

This rearrangement joins TRBV14 to TRBJ1-2; the D gene is possibly TRBD1 (6 bases). Deletions cut 6 bases from V and 4 bases from J, with 15 bases between. This CDR3 comprises 14 residues. CDR1 is SGHDN and CDR2 is FVKESK in the germline V gene. CDR3 loop: CASRSSGAPYGYTF. CDR3 in DNA: TGTGCCAGCAGGTCTTCAGGGGCGCCCTATGGCTACACCTTC.

A single count supports this clone. The chain is built from TRBV21-1 and TRBJ2-2; the tabulated D call, TRBD2, remains unverified against the DNA. TRBV21-1 is shown as a pseudogene. The CDR3 has 17 amino acids. CDR3 DNA sequence: TGTGCCAGCAGCAAGCCGGCTAGCGGCCCGAACACCGGGGAGCTGTTTTTT. Its translation: CASSKPASGPNTGELFF.